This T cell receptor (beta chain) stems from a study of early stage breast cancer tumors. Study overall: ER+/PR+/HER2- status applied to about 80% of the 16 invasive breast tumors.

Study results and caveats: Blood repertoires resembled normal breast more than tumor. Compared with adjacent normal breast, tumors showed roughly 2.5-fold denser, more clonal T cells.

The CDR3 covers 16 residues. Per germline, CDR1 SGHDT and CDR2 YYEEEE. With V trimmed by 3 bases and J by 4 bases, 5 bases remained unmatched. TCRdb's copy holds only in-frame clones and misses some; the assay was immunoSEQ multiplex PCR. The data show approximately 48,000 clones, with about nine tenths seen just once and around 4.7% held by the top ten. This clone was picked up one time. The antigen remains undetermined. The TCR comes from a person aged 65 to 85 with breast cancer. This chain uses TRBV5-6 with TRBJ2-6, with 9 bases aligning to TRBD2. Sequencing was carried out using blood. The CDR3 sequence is CASSWLAGGGANVLTF. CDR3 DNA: TGTGCCAGCAGCTGGCTTGCGGGAGGGGGGGCCAACGTCCTGACTTTC.